The rows below give T cell receptor beta chains drawn from one sample of a study of T cell repertoires in cytomegalovirus infection. TCRdb independently ran MiXCR on the reads; one entry per CDR3 protein. In the table there are about 900,000 distinct CDR3 sequences, approximately 31% of which are singletons. The antigens of these receptors remain unknown. This material consisted of cultured CD8+ T cells from PBMCs, taken from culture after CMV antigen stimulation. These TCRs come from a human donor in good health (CMV status not recorded). Some clones in this sample may be carry-over from other donors' samples. Both conserved end residues are part of each CDR3.

v_gene	len	j_gene	CDR3aa
TRBV28	16	TRBJ2-3	CASTQAGNPSTDTQYF
TRBV15	16	TRBJ2-3	CATSRDQGSRTDTQYF
TRBV10-3	12	TRBJ2-5	CAISWDSETQYF
TRBV7-6	16	TRBJ2-3	CASSLSWRGHTDTQYF
TRBV24-1	11	TRBJ2-7	CATQGAYEQYF
TRBV10-3	15	TRBJ2-5	CAISESGQPQETQYF
TRBV7-6	16	TRBJ2-1	CASSFGARAAGDEQFF
TRBV24-1	13	TRBJ1-1	CATSELGRTEAFF
TRBV7-9	15	TRBJ2-7	CASSSRFRQGYEQYF
TRBV7-6	12	TRBJ2-1	CASSLRDDEQFF
TRBV2	17	TRBJ2-5	CASSVDKETRSGGTQYF
TRBV11-3	14	TRBJ2-2	CASSFLAQTGELFF
TRBV7-6	15	TRBJ2-7	CASSATSGYSYEQYF
TRBV7-6	13	TRBJ1-5	CASSAAGGRPQHF
TRBV7-3	15	TRBJ1-1	CASSLYGSTGAEAFF
TRBV7-9	13	TRBJ2-1	CASSLFFGNEQFF
TRBV7-9	15	TRBJ1-2	CASSFLTGNHYGYTF
TRBV12-3/TRBV12-4	16	TRBJ2-3	CASSSSSGSRTDTQYF
TRBV7-2	13	TRBJ1-1	CASSFPPSTEAFF
TRBV6-5	15	TRBJ2-1	CASTKAYRIDNEQFF
TRBV12-3/TRBV12-4	16	TRBJ2-1	CASSIHGTAPGNEQFF
TRBV5-8	16	TRBJ2-1	CASSLVGRDPYNEQFF
TRBV28	14	TRBJ2-5	CASSLRGQGETQYF
TRBV4-1	17	TRBJ2-2	CASSQRRAGGNTGELFF
TRBV6-6	16	TRBJ2-3	CASRSTSDHFFDTQYF
TRBV7-8	17	TRBJ1-1	CASSLYNTGTGNTEAFF
TRBV6-5	16	TRBJ2-1	CASSLRPRQGYNEQFF
TRBV10-3	14	TRBJ2-7	CAISEEGKRYEQYF
TRBV27	13	TRBJ1-2	CASSSGQVDGYTF
TRBV27	16	TRBJ2-1	CASSLLALSSYNEQFF
TRBV12-3/TRBV12-4	21	TRBJ1-6	CASSFRIGDRRHPEDNSPLHF
TRBV4-1	15	TRBJ2-7	CASSQDREVSYEQYF
TRBV7-6	18	TRBJ2-1	CASSLGGTSGGWVNEQFF
TRBV12-3/TRBV12-4	16	TRBJ2-1	CASSLDLWDRVSEQFF
TRBV7-2	19	TRBJ2-1	CASRRVWGRLEISYNEQFF
TRBV12-3/TRBV12-4	14	TRBJ1-5	CASSLDSSNQPQHF
TRBV6-2/TRBV6-3	13	TRBJ2-3	CASSYPRRDTQYF
TRBV7-8	13	TRBJ1-2	CASSSEDIDGYTF
TRBV6-5	15	TRBJ1-1	CASSYSRTLITEAFF
TRBV14	18	TRBJ1-1	CASSPRGQGKERNTEAFF
TRBV6-5	14	TRBJ1-1	CASSYFGQGFEAFF
TRBV4-1	14	TRBJ2-5	CASSQEGLEETQYF
TRBV7-9	14	TRBJ2-7	CASSLGEAAYEQYF
TRBV5-6	15	TRBJ1-2	CASSLRDGGDYGYTF
TRBV28	16	TRBJ2-1	CASSLLRTRNVNEQFF